Below, 29 T cell receptor beta chains from the same sample are listed, as sequenced in a study of monozygotic twins with inflammatory bowel disease. TCRdb reanalyzed the 5' RACE reads and collapses them to one entry per CDR3 protein, without DNA. The sample table includes approximately 400,000 distinct CDR3 sequences. Sequencing was done on a sample of blood. These receptors were collected from a human donor with ulcerative colitis or Crohn's disease, or a healthy co-twin of an affected twin (not recorded which).

The chain is built from TRBV30 and TRBJ1-1. The CDR3 has 13 residues. Germline V gene data show CDR1 as GTSNPN and CDR2 as SVGIG (reference sequence). The CDR3 reads CACRGPENTEAFF.

The rearrangement uses TRBV20-1 and TRBJ1-2; TCRdb selects TRBD1, and the lack of DNA leaves this call unchecked. The CDR3 runs 12 residues. Per the germline V gene, CDR1 is DFQATT and CDR2 is SNEGSKA (reference sequence). The CDR3 loop is CSAQTDMGGYTF.

The V and J genes are TRBV4-2 and TRBJ2-5; with no DNA, the TCRdb D assignment of TRBD1 cannot be verified. The CDR3 totals 17 residues. Per the germline V gene, CDR1 is LGHNA and CDR2 is YNFKEQ. CDR3 loop: CASSQVTGAKVQETQYF.

V and J are TRBV7-2 and TRBJ2-2; TCRdb selects TRBD2, and the lack of DNA leaves this call unchecked. Germline assignment: CDR1 SGHTA and CDR2 FQGNSA. This CDR3 comprises 17 residues. This CDR3 reads CASSFYTGGTNTGELFF.

CDR3 protein: CASSSPGADWGYTF. V is TRBV28 and J is TRBJ1-2; TCRdb gives TRBD1 as the D gene, but with no DNA this cannot be confirmed. CDR1 and CDR2 (germline): MDHEN, SYDVKM. This CDR3 comprises 14 residues.

The chain employs TRBV29-1 and TRBJ1-3; TCRdb picks TRBD1, but there is no DNA to check that call. The V gene's germline CDR1 is SQVTM and CDR2 ANQGSEA. CDR3 length equals 14 residues. The CDR3 sequence is CSAVTGGEGNTIYF.

V and J are TRBV18 and TRBJ1-2. The CDR3 has 14 amino acids. Germline values: CDR1 KGHSH, CDR2 LQKENI. CDR3 protein: CASSPGRLLGGYTF.

This chain connects TRBV20-1 to TRBJ2-4; without DNA, the TCRdb call of TRBD1 cannot be checked. This CDR3 comprises 15 residues. CDR1 DFQATT and CDR2 SNEGSKA come from the germline V gene (reference sequence). CDR3 loop: CSAGPTGLAKNIQYF.

Here the CDR3 reads CASSLDPGVDEQYF. The V call is TRBV5-1, the J call TRBJ2-7; TCRdb's D call, TRBD1, is unchecked because there is no DNA. The length of the CDR3 is 14 residues. Germline V CDR1 and CDR2: SGHRS, YFSETQ.

V usage is TRBV27 and J usage is TRBJ1-2; TCRdb's D call of TRBD1 is untestable without DNA. The CDR3 loop spans 15 amino acids. The germline CDR1 and CDR2 sequences are MNHEY and SMNVEV (reference sequence). CDR3 in amino acids: CASSLEPAGVNGYTF.

The rearrangement links TRBV27 to TRBJ1-1. This CDR3 contains 21 residues. Germline V gives CDR1 MNHEY, CDR2 SMNVEV (reference sequence). The CDR3 is CASSTLVCVVLLQDMNTEAFF.

The gene calls are TRBV5-6 and TRBJ2-2. The CDR3 contains 15 residues. Per germline, CDR1 SGHDT and CDR2 YYEEEE. CDR3 sequence: CASSFFRANTGELFF.

The chain employs TRBV29-1 and TRBJ2-5; TCRdb lists TRBD1, though no DNA is available to test this call. The CDR3 totals 15 residues. Germline V gives CDR1 SQVTM, CDR2 ANQGSEA. CDR3 sequence: CSVDSYRDSKETQYF.

The chain joins TRBV13 to TRBJ2-5. CDR3 length equals 12 residues. Germline CDR1 and CDR2: PRHDT and FYEKMQ (reference sequence). This CDR3 is CASSRNRGTQYF.

The chain recombines TRBV5-1 with TRBJ2-6. CDR1 is SGHRS, CDR2 YFSETQ, per germline. This CDR3 comprises 19 residues. The CDR3 protein is CASSLGGLGSNSGANVLTF.

Here the CDR3 reads CASSGLAGGPYNEQFF. The V and J genes are TRBV27 and TRBJ2-1; there is no DNA to check the TCRdb D call of TRBD2. The germline V gene encodes CDR1 MNHEY and CDR2 SMNVEV (reference sequence). The CDR3 length is 16 residues.

The V gene is TRBV11-2, the J gene TRBJ2-1; TCRdb's D gene call, TRBD2, goes unchecked for lack of DNA. Germline V gene lookup returns CDR1 SGHAT and CDR2 FQNNGV. This CDR3 spans 15 amino acids. The CDR3 loop reads CASSSQRGVYNEQFF.

J is TRBJ1-5 and V is TRBV6-1; TCRdb proposes TRBD1, but this gene call is untestable without DNA. Germline CDR1 is MNHNS and CDR2 is SASEGT. The CDR3 totals 16 residues. The CDR3 reads CASSEPSGQHNQPQHF.

The chain employs TRBV10-3 and TRBJ2-7; the TRBD2 assignment by TCRdb is unverifiable without DNA. Germline CDR1 is ENHRY and CDR2 is SYGVKD. This CDR3 spans 14 amino acids. The CDR3 protein is CAIRGSADWYEQYF.

The chain joins TRBV20-1 to TRBJ2-2; absent DNA, TCRdb's TRBD1 call cannot be checked. The CDR3 covers 17 residues. CDR1 and CDR2 (germline): DFQATT, SNEGSKA (reference sequence). CDR3 in amino acids: CSARDSSGGSNTGELFF.

This chain joins TRBV12-3 or TRBV12-4 and TRBJ2-7; the TCRdb D gene call, TRBD1, has no DNA to confirm it. The CDR3 is 14 amino acids. CDR3 residues: CASSSSTGYYEQYF.

The CDR3 region is CAWSATDRMRYTEAFF. The chain joins TRBV30 to TRBJ1-1; TCRdb's D gene call, TRBD1, goes unchecked for lack of DNA. This CDR3 has 16 residues. Germline CDR1 is GTSNPN and CDR2 is SVGIG (reference sequence).

The J gene is TRBJ2-1, the V gene TRBV23-1; there is no DNA to check the TCRdb D call of TRBD2. TRBV23-1 is flagged as an ORF with uncertain function. The CDR3 is made up of 18 amino acids. CDR3 amino acids: CASSPTRRAESSYNEQFF.

J is TRBJ2-3 and V is TRBV6-2 or TRBV6-3; TCRdb lists TRBD2, though no DNA is available to test this call. CDR1 is MNHEY and CDR2 is SVGEGT in the germline V gene. CDR3 length: 19 amino acids. CDR3 residues: CASSSPGTSGRTSTDTQYF.

This sequence joins TRBV18 and TRBJ1-2. Looked up from germline, CDR1 is KGHSH and CDR2 is LQKENI. The CDR3 has 15 residues. Here the CDR3 reads CASSPPGGAPVGYTF. Together with reference TRBV18 and TRBJ1-2, the CDR3 gives the full variable domain: NAGVMQNPRHLVRRRGQEARLRCSPMKGHSHVYWYRQLPEEGLKFMVYLQKENIIDESGMPKERFSAEFPKEGPSILRIQQVVRGDSAAYFCASSPPGGAPVGYTFGSGTRLTVV.

The V gene is TRBV19, the J gene TRBJ2-3. This CDR3 comprises 12 residues. Germline V CDR1 and CDR2: LNHDA, SQIVND (reference sequence). CDR3 amino acids: CATSANSDTQYF.

The chain links TRBV29-1 to TRBJ1-1. Germline V gene lookup returns CDR1 SQVTM and CDR2 ANQGSEA. This CDR3 is 12 amino acids long. The CDR3 is CSVVRQHDEAFF.

V and J are TRBV6-5 and TRBJ2-1; TCRdb's D call of TRBD2 is untestable without DNA. Germline V gene data show CDR1 as MNHEY and CDR2 as SVGAGI. The CDR3 has 17 amino acids. CDR3 sequence: CASSYSGAGGIINEQFF.

The CDR3: CASSLGGQSGANVLTF. The J gene is TRBJ2-6, the V gene TRBV5-1; TCRdb's D call, TRBD1, is unchecked because there is no DNA. Germline V gene lookup returns CDR1 SGHRS and CDR2 YFSETQ. This CDR3 has 16 amino acids. The full variable domain, its missing parts supplied by reference TRBV5-1 and TRBJ2-6, is KAGVTQTPRYLIKTRGQQVTLSCSPISGHRSVSWYQQTPGQGLQFLFEYFSETQRNKGNFPGRFSGRQFSNSRSEMNVSTLELGDSALYLCASSLGGQSGANVLTFGAGSRLTVL.